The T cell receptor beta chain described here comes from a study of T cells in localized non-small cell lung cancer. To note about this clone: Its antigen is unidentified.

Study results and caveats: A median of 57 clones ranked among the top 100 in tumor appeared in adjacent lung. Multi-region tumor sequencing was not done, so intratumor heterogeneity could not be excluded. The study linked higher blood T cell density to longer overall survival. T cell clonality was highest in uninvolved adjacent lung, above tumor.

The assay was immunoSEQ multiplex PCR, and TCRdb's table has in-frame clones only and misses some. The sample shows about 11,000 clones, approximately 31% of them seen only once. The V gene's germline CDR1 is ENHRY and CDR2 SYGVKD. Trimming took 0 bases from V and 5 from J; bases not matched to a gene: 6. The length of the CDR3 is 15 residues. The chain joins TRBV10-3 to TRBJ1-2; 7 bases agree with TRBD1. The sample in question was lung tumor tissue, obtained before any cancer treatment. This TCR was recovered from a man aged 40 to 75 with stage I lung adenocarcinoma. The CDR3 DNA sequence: TGTGCCATCAGTGAGTCGCGGGACAGAATTTATGGCTACACCTTC. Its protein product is CAISESRDRIYGYTF.